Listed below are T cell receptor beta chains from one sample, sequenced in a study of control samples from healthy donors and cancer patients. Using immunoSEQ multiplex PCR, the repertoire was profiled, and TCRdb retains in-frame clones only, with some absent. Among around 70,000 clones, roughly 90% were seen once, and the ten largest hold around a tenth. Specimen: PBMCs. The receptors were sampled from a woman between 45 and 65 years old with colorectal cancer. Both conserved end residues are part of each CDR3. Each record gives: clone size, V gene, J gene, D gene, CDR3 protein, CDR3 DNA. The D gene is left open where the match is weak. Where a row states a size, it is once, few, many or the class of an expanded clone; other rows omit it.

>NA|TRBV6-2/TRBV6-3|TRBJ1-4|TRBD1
CASSGTGREKLFF
TGTGCCAGCAGCGGGACAGGGCGTGAAAAACTGTTTTTT
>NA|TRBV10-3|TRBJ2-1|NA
CAISQLDANEQFF
TGTGCCATCAGCCAGCTGGACGCCAATGAGCAGTTCTTC
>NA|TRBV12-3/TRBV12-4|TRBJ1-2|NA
CASRRGLEPGYTF
TGTGCCAGCAGGCGGGGGCTTGAGCCTGGCTACACCTTC
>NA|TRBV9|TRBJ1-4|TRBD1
CASGPTGGGEKLFF
TGTGCCAGCGGACCGACAGGGGGAGGGGAAAAACTGTTTTTT
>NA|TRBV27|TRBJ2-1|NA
CASSSGNEQFF
TGTGCCAGCAGTTCAGGAAATGAGCAGTTCTTC
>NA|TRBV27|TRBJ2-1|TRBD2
CASSRERGGYNEQFF
TGTGCCAGCAGTAGGGAGCGGGGGGGTTACAATGAGCAGTTCTTC
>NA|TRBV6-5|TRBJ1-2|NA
CASRSMGVSGYTF
TGTGCCAGCCGGAGCATGGGGGTTAGCGGCTACACCTTC
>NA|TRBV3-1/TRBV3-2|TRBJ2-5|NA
CASSRKQETQYF
TGTGCCAGCAGCCGCAAACAAGAGACCCAGTACTTC
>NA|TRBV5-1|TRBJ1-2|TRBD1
CASSSGQSPNYGYTF
TGCGCCAGCAGCTCGGGACAGTCTCCTAACTATGGCTACACCTTC
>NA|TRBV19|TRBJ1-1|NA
CASSIEWGTEAFF
TGTGCCAGTAGTATAGAGTGGGGAACTGAAGCTTTCTTT
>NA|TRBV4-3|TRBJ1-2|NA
CASSQDGPSNEQGGGYTF
TGCGCCAGCAGCCAAGATGGTCCCTCTAACGAGCAGGGCGGTGGCTACACCTTC
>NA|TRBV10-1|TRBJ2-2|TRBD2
CASSPGLAGELFF
TGCGCCAGCAGTCCAGGACTAGCGGGGGAGCTGTTTTTT
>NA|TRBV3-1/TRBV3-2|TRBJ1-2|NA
CASSQESPVRYGYTF
TGTGCCAGCAGCCAAGAGTCCCCGGTAAGGTATGGCTACACCTTC
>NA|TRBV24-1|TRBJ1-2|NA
CATSDTLTGYTF
TGTGCCACCAGTGATACGCTGACCGGCTACACCTTC
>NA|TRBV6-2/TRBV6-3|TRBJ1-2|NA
CASSNMLGNGYTF
TGTGCCAGCAGCAACATGCTGGGAAATGGCTACACCTTC
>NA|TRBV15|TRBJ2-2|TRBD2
CATSIRIGLAGAGELFF
TGTGCCACCAGCATAAGAATCGGACTAGCGGGGGCCGGGGAGCTGTTTTTT
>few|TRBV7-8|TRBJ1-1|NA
CASSLARLGTAEAFF
TGTGCCAGCAGCTTAGCGCGTTTGGGTACGGCTGAAGCTTTCTTT
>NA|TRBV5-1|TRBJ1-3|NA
CASSFGVDGNTIYF
TGCGCCAGCAGCTTTGGGGTGGACGGAAACACCATATATTTT
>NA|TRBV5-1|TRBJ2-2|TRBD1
CASRRSTGGSFGELFF
TGCGCCAGCAGAAGGTCGACAGGGGGGTCTTTTGGGGAGCTGTTTTTT
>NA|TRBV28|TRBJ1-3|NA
CASSFLTGGGGNTIYF
TGTGCCAGCAGTTTTCTCACAGGAGGAGGTGGAAACACCATATATTTT
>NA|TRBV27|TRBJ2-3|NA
CASSRFSASEGFDTQYF
TGTGCCAGCAGTCGCTTTTCAGCTTCCGAGGGTTTTGATACGCAGTATTTT
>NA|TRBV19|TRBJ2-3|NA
CASSKGPGDTDTQYF
TGTGCCAGTAGTAAGGGACCAGGGGACACAGATACGCAGTATTTT
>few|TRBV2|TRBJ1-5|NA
CASSSDGRSNQPQHF
TGTGCCAGCAGTTCGGACGGAAGAAGCAATCAGCCCCAGCATTTT
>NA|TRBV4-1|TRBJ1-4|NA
CASSLSSGARATNEKLFF
TGCGCCAGCAGCCTCAGTAGTGGGGCGAGGGCAACTAATGAAAAACTGTTTTTT
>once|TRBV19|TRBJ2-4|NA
CASEGSGVIAKNIQYF
TGTGCCAGTGAGGGATCAGGGGTAATCGCCAAAAACATTCAGTACTTC
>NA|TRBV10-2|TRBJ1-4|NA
CASSDYSPNEKLFF
TGCGCCAGCAGTGATTACAGCCCTAATGAAAAACTGTTTTTT
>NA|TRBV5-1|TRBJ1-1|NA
CASSLAQGEAEAFF
TGCGCCAGCAGCTTGGCCCAGGGAGAGGCTGAAGCTTTCTTT
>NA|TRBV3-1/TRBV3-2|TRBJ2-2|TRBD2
CASSLIGTSGSTGELFF
TGTGCCAGCAGCCTAATAGGGACTAGCGGGAGCACCGGGGAGCTGTTTTTT
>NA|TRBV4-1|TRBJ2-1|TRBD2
CASSQGSGGFYNEQFF
TGCGCCAGCAGCCAAGGTAGCGGGGGCTTTTACAATGAGCAGTTCTTC
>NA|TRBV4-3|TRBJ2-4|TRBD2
CASSQDASGGTKGTKNIQYF
TGCGCCAGCAGCCAAGATGCTAGCGGGGGGACCAAGGGAACCAAAAACATTCAGTACTTC
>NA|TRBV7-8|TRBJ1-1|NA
CASSFRQGGTEAFF
TGTGCCAGCAGCTTTCGCCAGGGAGGGACTGAAGCTTTCTTT
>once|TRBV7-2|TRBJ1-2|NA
CASSPIWGSGYGYTF
TGTGCCAGCAGCCCAATCTGGGGATCTGGCTATGGCTACACCTTC
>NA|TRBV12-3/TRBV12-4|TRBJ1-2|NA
CASSLGYGYTF
TGTGCCAGCAGTTTAGGGTATGGCTACACCTTC
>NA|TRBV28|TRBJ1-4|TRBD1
CASSSGTGSEKLFF
TGTGCCAGCAGTTCCGGGACAGGGAGTGAAAAACTGTTTTTT
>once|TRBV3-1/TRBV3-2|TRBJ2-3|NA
CASSQGTVEDTQYF
TGTGCCAGCAGCCAAGGGACAGTAGAAGATACGCAGTATTTT
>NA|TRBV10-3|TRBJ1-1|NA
CAISADRTEAFF
TGTGCCATCAGTGCCGACAGGACTGAAGCTTTCTTT
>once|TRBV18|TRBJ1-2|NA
CASSPGNRDYGYTF
TGTGCCAGCTCACCCGGCAATAGGGACTATGGCTACACCTTC
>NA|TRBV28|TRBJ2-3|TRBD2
CASSLPLAGAGTDTQYF
TGTGCCAGCAGCCTGCCGCTAGCGGGGGCCGGCACAGATACGCAGTATTTT
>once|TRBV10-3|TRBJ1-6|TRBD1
CAISEDRGNSPLHF
TGTGCCATCAGCGAGGACAGGGGGAATTCACCCCTCCACTTT
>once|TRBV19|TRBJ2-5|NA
CASSIADSEETQYF
TGTGCCAGTAGTATAGCGGACAGCGAGGAGACCCAGTACTTC
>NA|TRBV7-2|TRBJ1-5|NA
CASSLGRDQPQHF
TGTGCCAGCAGCTTAGGCAGGGATCAGCCCCAGCATTTT
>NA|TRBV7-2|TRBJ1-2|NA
CASSLARQPYGGYTF
TGTGCCAGCAGCTTAGCCCGACAGCCCTATGGGGGCTACACCTTC
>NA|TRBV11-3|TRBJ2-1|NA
CASSLDVNNEQFF
TGTGCCAGCAGCTTAGATGTTAACAATGAGCAGTTCTTC
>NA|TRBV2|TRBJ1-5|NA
CASSGQGNNQPQHF
TGTGCCAGCAGTGGTCAGGGAAACAATCAGCCCCAGCATTTT
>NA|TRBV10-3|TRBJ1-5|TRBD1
CAISGTGGNQPQHF
TGTGCCATCAGCGGGACAGGCGGTAATCAGCCCCAGCATTTT
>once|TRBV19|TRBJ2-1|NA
CASSIGITPGNEQFF
TGTGCCAGTAGTATCGGCATAACTCCCGGCAATGAGCAGTTCTTC